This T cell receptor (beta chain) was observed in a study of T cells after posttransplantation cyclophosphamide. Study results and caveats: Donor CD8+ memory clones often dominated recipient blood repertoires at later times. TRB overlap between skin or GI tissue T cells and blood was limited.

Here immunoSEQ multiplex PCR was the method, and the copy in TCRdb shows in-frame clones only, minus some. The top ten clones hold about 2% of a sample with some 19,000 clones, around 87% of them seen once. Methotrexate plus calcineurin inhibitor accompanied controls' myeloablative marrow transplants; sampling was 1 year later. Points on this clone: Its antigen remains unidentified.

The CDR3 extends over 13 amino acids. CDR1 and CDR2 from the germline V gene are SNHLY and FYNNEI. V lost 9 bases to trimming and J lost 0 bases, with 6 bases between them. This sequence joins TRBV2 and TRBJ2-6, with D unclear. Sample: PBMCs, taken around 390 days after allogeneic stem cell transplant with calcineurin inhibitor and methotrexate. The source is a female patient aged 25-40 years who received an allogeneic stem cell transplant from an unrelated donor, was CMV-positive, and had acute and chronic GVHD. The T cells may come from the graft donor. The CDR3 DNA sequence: TGTGCCAGTACGCGCTCTGGGGCCAACGTCCTGACTTTC. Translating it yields CASTRSGANVLTF.